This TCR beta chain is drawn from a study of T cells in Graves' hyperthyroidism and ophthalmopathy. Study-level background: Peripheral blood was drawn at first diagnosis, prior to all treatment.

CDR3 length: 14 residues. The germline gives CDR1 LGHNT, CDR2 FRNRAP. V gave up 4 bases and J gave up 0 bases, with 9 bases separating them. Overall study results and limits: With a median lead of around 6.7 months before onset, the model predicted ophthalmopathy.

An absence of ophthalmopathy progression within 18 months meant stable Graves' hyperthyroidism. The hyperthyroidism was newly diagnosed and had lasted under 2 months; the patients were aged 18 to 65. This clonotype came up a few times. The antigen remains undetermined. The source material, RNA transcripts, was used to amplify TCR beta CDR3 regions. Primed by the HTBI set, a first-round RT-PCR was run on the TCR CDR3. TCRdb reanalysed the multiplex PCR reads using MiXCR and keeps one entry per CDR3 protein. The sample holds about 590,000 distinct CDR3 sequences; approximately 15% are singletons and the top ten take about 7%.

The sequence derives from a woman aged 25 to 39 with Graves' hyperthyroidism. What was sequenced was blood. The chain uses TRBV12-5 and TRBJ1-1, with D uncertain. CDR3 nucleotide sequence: TGTGCTAGTGGTTCCACGACGGTGAACACTGAAGCTTTCTTT. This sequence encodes CASGSTTVNTEAFF.